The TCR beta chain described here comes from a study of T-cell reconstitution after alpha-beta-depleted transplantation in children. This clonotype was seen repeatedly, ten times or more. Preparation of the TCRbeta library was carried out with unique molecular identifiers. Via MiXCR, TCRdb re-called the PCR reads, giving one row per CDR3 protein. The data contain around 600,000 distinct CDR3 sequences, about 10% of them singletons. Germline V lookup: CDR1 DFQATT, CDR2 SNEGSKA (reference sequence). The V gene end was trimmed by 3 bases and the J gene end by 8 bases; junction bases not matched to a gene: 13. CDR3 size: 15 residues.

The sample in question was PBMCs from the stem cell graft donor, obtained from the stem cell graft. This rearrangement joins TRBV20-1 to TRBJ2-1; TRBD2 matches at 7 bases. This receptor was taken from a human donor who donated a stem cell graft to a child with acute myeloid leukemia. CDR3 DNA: TGCAGTGCTAGTGGCTTAGCGGGCCCCACCCATGAGCAGTTCTTC. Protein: CSASGLAGPTHEQFF.